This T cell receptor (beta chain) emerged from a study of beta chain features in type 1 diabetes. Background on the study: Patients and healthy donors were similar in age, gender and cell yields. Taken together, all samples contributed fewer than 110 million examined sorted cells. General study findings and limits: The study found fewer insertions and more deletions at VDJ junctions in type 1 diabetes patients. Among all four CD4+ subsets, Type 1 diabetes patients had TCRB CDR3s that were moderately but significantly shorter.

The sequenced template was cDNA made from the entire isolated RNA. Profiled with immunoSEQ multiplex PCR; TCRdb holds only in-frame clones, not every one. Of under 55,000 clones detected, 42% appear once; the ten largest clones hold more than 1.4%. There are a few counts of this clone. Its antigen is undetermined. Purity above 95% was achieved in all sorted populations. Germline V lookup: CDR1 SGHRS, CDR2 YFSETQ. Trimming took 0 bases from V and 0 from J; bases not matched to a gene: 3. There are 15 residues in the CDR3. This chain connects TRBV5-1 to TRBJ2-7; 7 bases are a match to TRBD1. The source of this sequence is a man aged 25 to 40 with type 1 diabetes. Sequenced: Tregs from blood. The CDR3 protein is CASSLEAGGSYEQYF. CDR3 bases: TGCGCCAGCAGCTTGGAAGCAGGGGGCTCCTACGAGCAGTACTTC.